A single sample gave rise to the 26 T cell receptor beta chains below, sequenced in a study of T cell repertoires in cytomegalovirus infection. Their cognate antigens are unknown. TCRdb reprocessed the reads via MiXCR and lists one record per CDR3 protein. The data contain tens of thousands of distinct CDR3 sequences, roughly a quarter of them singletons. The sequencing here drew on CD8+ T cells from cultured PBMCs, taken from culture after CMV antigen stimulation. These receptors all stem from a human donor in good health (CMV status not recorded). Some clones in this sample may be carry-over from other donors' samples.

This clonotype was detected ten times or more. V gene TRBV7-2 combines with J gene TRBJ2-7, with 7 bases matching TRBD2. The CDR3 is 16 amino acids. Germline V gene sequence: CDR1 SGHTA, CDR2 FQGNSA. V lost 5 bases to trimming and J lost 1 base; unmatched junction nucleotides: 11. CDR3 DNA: TGTGCCAGCAGCCCCCCCTGGGGAGGGACGTCCTACGAGCAGTACTTC. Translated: CASSPPWGGTSYEQYF. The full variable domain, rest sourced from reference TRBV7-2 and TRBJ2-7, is GAGVSQSPSNKVTEKGKDVELRCDPISGHTALYWYRQSLGQGLEFLIYFQGNSAPDKSGLPSDRFSAERTGGSVSTLTIQRTQQEDSAVYLCASSPPWGGTSYEQYFGPGTRLTVT.

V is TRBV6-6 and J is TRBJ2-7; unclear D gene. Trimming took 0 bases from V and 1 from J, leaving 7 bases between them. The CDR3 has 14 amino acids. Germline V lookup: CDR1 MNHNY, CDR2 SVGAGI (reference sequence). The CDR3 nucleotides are TGTGCCAGCAGTTACTCGGAGCCATCCTACGAGCAGTACTTC. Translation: CASSYSEPSYEQYF.

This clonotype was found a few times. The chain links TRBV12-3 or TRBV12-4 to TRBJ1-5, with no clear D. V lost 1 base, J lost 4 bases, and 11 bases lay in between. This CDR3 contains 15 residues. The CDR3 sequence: CASSLEVEWNQPQHF. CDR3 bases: TGTGCCAGCAGTTTAGAGGTGGAGTGGAATCAGCCCCAGCATTTT.

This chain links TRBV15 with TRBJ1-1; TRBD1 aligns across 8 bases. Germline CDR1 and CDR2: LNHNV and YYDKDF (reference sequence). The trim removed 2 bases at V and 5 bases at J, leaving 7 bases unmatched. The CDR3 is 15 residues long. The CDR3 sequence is CATSRLGQGPTEAFF. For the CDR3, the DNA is TGTGCCACCAGCAGATTAGGACAGGGCCCAACTGAAGCTTTCTTT. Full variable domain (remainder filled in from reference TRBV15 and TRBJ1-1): DAMVIQNPRYQVTQFGKPVTLSCSQTLNHNVMYWYQQKSSQAPKLLFHYYDKDFNNEADTPDNFQSRRPNTSFCFLDIRSPGLGDTAMYLCATSRLGQGPTEAFFGQGTRLTVV.

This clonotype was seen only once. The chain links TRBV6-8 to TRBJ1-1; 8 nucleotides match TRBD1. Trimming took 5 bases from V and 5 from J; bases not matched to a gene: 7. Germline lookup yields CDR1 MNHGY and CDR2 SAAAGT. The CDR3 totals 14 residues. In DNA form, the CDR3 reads TGTGCCAGCAGTCACAGGGGGTCGGGTACTGAAGCTTTCTTT. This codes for CASSHRGSGTEAFF.

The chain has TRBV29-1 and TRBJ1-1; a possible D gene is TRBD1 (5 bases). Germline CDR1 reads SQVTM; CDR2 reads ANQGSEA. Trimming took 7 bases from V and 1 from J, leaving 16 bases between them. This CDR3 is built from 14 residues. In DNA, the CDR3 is TGCAGCGCGCTCCAACCTAGGGGGAACACTGAAGCTTTCTTT. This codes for CSALQPRGNTEAFF.

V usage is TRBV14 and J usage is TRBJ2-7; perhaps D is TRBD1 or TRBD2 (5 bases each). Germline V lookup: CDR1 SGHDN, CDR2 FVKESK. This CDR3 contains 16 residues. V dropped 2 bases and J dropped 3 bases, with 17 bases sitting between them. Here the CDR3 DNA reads TGTGCCAGCAGCCAATACTCGGCCAGGGACCGCTACGAGCAGTACTTC. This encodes CASSQYSARDRYEQYF.

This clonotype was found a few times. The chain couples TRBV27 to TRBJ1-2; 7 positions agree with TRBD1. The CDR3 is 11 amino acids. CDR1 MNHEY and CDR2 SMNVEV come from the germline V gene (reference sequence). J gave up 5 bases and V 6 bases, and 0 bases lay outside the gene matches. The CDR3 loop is CASRQGYGYTF. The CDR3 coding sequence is TGTGCCAGCAGACAGGGGTATGGCTACACCTTC.

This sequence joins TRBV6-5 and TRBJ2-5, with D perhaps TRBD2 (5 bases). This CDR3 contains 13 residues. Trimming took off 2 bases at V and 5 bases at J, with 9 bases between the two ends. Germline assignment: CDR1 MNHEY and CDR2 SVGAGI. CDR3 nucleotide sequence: TGTGCCAGCAGTTACCGGACTGGGGAGACCCAGTACTTC. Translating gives CASSYRTGETQYF.

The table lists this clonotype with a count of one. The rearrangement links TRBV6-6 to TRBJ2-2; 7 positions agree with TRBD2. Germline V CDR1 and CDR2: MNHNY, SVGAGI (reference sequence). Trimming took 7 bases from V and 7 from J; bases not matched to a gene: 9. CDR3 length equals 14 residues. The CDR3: CASTERGGIGELFF. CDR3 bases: TGTGCCAGCACGGAGCGGGGAGGGATCGGGGAGCTGTTTTTT.

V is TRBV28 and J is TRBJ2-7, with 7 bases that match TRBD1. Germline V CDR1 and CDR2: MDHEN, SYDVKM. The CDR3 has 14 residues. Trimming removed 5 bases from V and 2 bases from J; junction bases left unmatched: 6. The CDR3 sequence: CASSPGTDTYEQYF. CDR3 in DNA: TGTGCCAGCAGTCCCGGGACAGACACCTACGAGCAGTACTTC.

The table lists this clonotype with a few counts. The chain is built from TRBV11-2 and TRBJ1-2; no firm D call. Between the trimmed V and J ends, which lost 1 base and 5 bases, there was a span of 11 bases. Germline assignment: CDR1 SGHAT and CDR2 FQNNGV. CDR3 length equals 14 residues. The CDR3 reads CASSLGGNSYGYTF. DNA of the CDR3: TGTGCCAGCAGCTTAGGAGGGAACAGTTATGGCTACACCTTC.

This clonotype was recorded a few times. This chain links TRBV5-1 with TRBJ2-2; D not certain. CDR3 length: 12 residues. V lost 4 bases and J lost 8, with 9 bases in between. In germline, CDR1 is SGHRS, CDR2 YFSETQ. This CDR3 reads CASSQKPGELFF. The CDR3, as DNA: TGCGCCAGCAGCCAGAAACCGGGGGAGCTGTTTTTT.

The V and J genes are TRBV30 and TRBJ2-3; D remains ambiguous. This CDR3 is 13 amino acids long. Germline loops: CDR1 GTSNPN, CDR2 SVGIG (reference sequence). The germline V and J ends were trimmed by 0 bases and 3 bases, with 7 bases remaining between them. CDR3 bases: TGTGCCTGGAGTGTAGGCATGACAGATACGCAGTATTTT. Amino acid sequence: CAWSVGMTDTQYF.

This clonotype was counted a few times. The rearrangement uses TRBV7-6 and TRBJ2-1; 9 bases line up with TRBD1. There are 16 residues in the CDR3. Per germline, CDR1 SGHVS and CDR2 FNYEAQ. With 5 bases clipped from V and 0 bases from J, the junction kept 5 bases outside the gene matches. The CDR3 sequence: CASSTRQGDSYNEQFF. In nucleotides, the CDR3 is TGTGCCAGCAGCACCCGACAGGGGGACTCCTACAATGAGCAGTTCTTC. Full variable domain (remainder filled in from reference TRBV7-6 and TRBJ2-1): GAGVSQSPRYKVTKRGQDVALRCDPISGHVSLYWYRQALGQGPEFLTYFNYEAQQDKSGLPNDRFSAERPEGSISTLTIQRTEQRDSAMYRCASSTRQGDSYNEQFFGPGTRLTVL.

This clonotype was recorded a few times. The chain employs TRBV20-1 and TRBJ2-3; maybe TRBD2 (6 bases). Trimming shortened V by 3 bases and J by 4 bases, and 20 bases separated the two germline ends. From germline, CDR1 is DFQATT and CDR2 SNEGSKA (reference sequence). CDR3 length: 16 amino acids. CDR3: CSARGWWEVPPDTQYF. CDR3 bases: TGCAGTGCTAGGGGGTGGTGGGAGGTCCCCCCAGATACGCAGTATTTT.

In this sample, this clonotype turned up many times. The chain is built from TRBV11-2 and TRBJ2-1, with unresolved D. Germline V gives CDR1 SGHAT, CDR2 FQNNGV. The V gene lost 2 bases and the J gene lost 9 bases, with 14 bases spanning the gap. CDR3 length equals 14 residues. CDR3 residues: CASSLFLAVGEQFF. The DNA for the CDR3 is TGTGCCAGCAGCTTATTCCTGGCCGTGGGTGAGCAGTTCTTC.

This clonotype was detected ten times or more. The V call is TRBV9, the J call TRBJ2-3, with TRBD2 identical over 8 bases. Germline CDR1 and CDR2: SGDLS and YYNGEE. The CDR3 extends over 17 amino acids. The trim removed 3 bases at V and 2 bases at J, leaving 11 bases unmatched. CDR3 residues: CASSATTAGEYTDTQYF. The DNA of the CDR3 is TGTGCCAGCAGCGCGACGACAGCGGGGGAATACACAGATACGCAGTATTTT.

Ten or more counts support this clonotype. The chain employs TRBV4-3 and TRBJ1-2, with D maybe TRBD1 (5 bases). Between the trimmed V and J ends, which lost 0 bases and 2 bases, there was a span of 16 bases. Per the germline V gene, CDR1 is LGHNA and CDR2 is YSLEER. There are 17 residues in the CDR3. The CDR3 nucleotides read TGCGCCAGCAGCCAAGAGGGGGTAGGGAGCGGAAACTATGGCTACACCTTC. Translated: CASSQEGVGSGNYGYTF.

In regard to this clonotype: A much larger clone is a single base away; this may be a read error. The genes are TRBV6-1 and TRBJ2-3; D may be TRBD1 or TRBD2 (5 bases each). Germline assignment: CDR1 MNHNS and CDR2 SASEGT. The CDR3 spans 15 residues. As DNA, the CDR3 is TGTGCCAGCAGTGACGGGACGAGACACACAGATATGCAGTATTTT. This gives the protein CASSDGTRHTDMQYF.

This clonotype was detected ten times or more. The CDR3 region has the DNA TGTGCCAGCAGCTATCCGGGACTAGCCTCCTACAATGAGCAGTTCTTC. This encodes CASSYPGLASYNEQFF. The gene calls are TRBV11-2 and TRBJ2-1, with TRBD2 matching 9 bases. Unmatched junction bases numbered 4, after V lost 4 bases and J lost 0 bases. This CDR3 region has 16 residues. From germline, CDR1 is SGHAT and CDR2 FQNNGV.

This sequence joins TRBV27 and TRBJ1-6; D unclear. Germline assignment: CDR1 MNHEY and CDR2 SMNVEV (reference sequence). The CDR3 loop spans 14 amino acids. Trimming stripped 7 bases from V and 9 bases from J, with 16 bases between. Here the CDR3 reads CASMGRSPSSPLHF. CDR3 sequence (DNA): TGTGCCAGCATGGGAAGGTCACCGAGTTCACCCCTCCACTTT.

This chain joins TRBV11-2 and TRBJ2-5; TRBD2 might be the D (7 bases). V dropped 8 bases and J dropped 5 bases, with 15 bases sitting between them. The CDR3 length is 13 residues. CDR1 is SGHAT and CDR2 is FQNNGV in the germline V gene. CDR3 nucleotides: TGTGCCAGCTTACAAAGGGGGGGGGAGACCCAGTACTTC. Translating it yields CASLQRGGETQYF.

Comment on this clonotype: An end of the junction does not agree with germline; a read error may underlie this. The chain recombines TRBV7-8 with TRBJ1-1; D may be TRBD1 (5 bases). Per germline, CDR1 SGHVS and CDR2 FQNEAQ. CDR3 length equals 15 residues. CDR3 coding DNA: TGTGTCAGCAGCTTAGGGAGGACACTGAACACTGAAGCTTTCTTT. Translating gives CVSSLGRTLNTEAFF. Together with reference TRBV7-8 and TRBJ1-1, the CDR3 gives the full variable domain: GAGVSQSPRYKVAKRGQDVALRCDPISGHVSLFWYQQALGQGPEFLTYFQNEAQLDKSGLPSDRFFAERPEGSVSTLKIQRTQQEDSAVYLCVSSLGRTLNTEAFFGQGTRLTVV.

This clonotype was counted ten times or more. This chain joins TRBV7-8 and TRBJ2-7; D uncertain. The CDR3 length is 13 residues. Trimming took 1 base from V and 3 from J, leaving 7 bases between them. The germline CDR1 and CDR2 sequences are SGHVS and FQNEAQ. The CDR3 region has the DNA TGTGCCAGCAGCTTAGGAGGTAACTACGAGCAGTACTTC. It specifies CASSLGGNYEQYF.

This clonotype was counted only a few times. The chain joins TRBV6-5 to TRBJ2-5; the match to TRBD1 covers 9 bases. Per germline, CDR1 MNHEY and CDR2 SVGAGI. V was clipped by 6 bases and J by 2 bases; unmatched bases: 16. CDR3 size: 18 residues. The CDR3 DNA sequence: TGTGCCAGCAGCCTGAAGGGACAGGGAAGTCACCGGCAAGAGACCCAGTACTTC. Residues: CASSLKGQGSHRQETQYF.